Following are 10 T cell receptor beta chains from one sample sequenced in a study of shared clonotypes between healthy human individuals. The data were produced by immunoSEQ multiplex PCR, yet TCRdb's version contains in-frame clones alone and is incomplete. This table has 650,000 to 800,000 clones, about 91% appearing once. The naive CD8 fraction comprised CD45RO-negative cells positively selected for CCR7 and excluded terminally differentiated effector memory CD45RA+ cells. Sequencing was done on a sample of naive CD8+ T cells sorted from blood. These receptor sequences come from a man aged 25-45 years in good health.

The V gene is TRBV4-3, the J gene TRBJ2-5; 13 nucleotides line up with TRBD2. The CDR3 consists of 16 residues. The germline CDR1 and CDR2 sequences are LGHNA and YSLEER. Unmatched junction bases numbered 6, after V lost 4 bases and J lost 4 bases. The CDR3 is CASSPGTSGILETQYF. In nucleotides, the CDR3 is TGCGCCAGCAGCCCCGGGACTAGCGGGATACTAGAGACCCAGTACTTC.

CDR3 bases: TGTGCCAGCAGTTGGGTGGGGGGGCGGACGAGCTCCTACAATGAGCAGTTCTTC. Amino acids: CASSWVGGRTSSYNEQFF. The gene calls are TRBV27 and TRBJ2-1; D is possibly TRBD2 (7 bases). The V and J ends lost 4 bases and 0 bases respectively, with 19 bases between them. The CDR3 loop spans 18 amino acids. Germline assignment: CDR1 MNHEY and CDR2 SMNVEV (reference sequence).

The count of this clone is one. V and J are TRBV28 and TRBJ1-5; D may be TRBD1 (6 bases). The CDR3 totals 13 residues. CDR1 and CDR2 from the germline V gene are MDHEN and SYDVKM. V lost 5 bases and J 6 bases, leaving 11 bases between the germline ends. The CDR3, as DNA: TGTGCCAGCAGTGAGGGAGGGGGTCAGCCCCAGCATTTT. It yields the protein CASSEGGGQPQHF.

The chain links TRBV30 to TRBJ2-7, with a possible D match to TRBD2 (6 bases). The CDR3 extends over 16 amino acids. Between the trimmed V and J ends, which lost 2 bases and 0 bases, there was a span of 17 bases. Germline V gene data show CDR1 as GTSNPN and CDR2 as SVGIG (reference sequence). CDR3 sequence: CAWSFSGLSRSYEQYF. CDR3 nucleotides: TGTGCCTGGAGTTTTAGCGGCCTCTCTCGCTCCTACGAGCAGTACTTC.

This chain's CDR3 is CASSFHRTANTEAFF. The CDR3 DNA reads TGTGCCAGCAGCTTCCACCGGACAGCAAACACTGAAGCTTTCTTT. The J gene is TRBJ1-1, the V gene TRBV7-8; D may be TRBD1 (6 bases). CDR3 size: 15 residues. Trimming cost V 3 bases and J 2 bases, with 13 bases left between them. Germline V lookup: CDR1 SGHVS, CDR2 FQNEAQ.

The CDR3 nucleotides read TGCGCCAGCAGCGAGGGACTAGCAGGTGGTAATGAGCAGTTCTTC. Amino acids: CASSEGLAGGNEQFF. The chain carries TRBV4-3 and TRBJ2-1; 9 bases are shared with TRBD2. CDR3 length: 15 amino acids. J lost 7 bases, V lost 5 bases, and 9 bases had no gene match. Looked up from germline, CDR1 is LGHNA and CDR2 is YSLEER.

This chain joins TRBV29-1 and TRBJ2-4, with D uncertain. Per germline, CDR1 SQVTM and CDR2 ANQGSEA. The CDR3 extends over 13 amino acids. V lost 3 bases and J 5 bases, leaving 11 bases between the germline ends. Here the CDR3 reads CSVDLGSENIQYF. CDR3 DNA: TGCAGCGTTGATTTGGGATCCGAAAACATTCAGTACTTC.

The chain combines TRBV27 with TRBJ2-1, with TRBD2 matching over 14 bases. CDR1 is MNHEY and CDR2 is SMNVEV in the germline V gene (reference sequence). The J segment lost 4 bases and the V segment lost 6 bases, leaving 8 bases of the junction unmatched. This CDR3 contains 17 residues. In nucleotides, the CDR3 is TGTGCCAGCAGCCTTCCCGGGACTAGCGGGAGTTACAATGAGCAGTTCTTC. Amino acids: CASSLPGTSGSYNEQFF.

CDR3 nucleotides: TGTGCCAGCAGCCAAGGGACAGGGACCGCCTATGGCTACACCTTC. Protein: CASSQGTGTAYGYTF. J is TRBJ1-2 and V is TRBV5-4, with 9 positions matching TRBD1. V dropped 4 bases and J dropped 4; count of bases not matched to a gene: 8. Germline CDR1 and CDR2: SGHNT and YYREEE (reference sequence). The CDR3 is 15 amino acids.

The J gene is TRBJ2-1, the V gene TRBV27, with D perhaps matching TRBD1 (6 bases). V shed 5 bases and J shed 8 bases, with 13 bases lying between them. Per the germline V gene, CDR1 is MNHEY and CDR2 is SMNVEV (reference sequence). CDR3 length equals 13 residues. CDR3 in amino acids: CASSPQGLYEQFF. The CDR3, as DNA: TGTGCCAGCAGTCCACAGGGTCTCTATGAGCAGTTCTTC.